The next 29 T cell receptor beta chains were all read from a single sample in a study of Graves' ophthalmopathy and Graves' hyperthyroidism. For repertoire sequencing, the TCR beta CDR3 regions were amplified from RNA transcripts. HTBI primers served in a first-round RT-PCR, which a second-round multiplex PCR followed. In TCRdb, the multiplex PCR reads were re-called with MiXCR into one record per CDR3 protein. In the table there are 600,000 to 950,000 distinct CDR3 sequences, around 40% of which are singletons. What was sequenced was peripheral blood. The receptors were sampled from an adult man with Graves' ophthalmopathy.

For this clonotype: A much larger clone sits a single nucleotide away, making a read error possible. The chain couples TRBV19 to TRBJ2-5; D is uncertain. V lost 3 bases, J lost 13 bases, and 12 bases lay in between. The CDR3 consists of 11 residues. Germline V gene sequence: CDR1 LNHDA, CDR2 SQIVND (reference sequence). The CDR3: CASSIGQLRYF. DNA of the CDR3: TGTGCCAGTAGTATCGGGCAGCTACGGTACTTC.

This clonotype was counted between two and nine times. J is TRBJ2-7 and V is TRBV6-2 or TRBV6-3, with D tentatively TRBD1 (6 bases). Trimming cost V 6 bases and J 2 bases, with 14 bases left between them. The length of the CDR3 is 14 residues. Looked up from germline, CDR1 is MNHEY and CDR2 is SVGEGT. The CDR3 spells CASRLNRATYEQYF. In DNA, the CDR3 is TGTGCCAGCAGGCTCAACAGGGCAACCTACGAGCAGTACTTC.

This clonotype was counted at least ten times. This sequence joins TRBV5-1 and TRBJ1-4; D ambiguous. Trimming left V 4 bases short and J 3 bases short, with 1 base between. This CDR3 has 11 amino acids. Germline loops: CDR1 SGHRS, CDR2 YFSETQ. In DNA, the CDR3 is TGCGCCAGCAGCGCTAATGAAAAACTGTTTTTT. Protein product: CASSANEKLFF.

This clonotype was seen ten or more times. The rearrangement links TRBV10-3 to TRBJ2-7, with unresolved D. Germline V gives CDR1 ENHRY, CDR2 SYGVKD. V gave up 0 bases and J gave up 2 bases, with 11 bases separating them. CDR3 length: 15 amino acids. CDR3 amino acids: CAISESERVTYEQYF. The CDR3 nucleotides read TGTGCCATCAGTGAGTCTGAACGGGTCACCTACGAGCAGTACTTC.

The chain is built from TRBV5-1 and TRBJ2-7; 8 bases align to TRBD1. The CDR3 has 15 amino acids. Trimming cost V 5 bases and J 2 bases; bases outside gene matches: 9. Germline V gene sequence: CDR1 SGHRS, CDR2 YFSETQ. The CDR3 loop is CASRGKRDRTYEQYF. The CDR3 DNA sequence: TGCGCCAGCAGAGGCAAGAGGGACAGGACCTACGAGCAGTACTTC. The entire variable domain, with the rest obtained from reference TRBV5-1 and TRBJ2-7, is as follows: KAGVTQTPRYLIKTRGQQVTLSCSPISGHRSVSWYQQTPGQGLQFLFEYFSETQRNKGNFPGRFSGRQFSNSRSEMNVSTLELGDSALYLCASRGKRDRTYEQYFGPGTRLTVT.

This clonotype was counted only a few times. The chain has TRBV7-6 and TRBJ2-7; D remains ambiguous. The CDR3 runs to 12 residues. Trimming took off 5 bases at V and 6 bases at J, with 11 bases between the two ends. Germline values: CDR1 SGHVS, CDR2 FNYEAQ. Here the CDR3 DNA reads TGTGCCAGCAGCCACCCAGGCTCCGAGCAGTACTTC. Protein sequence: CASSHPGSEQYF.

Notes on this clonotype: At one end, the junction sequence differs from germline, possibly due to a read error. The chain combines TRBV7-9 with TRBJ2-2; D is unclear. CDR1 and CDR2 (germline): SEHNR, FQNEAQ (reference sequence). The CDR3 loop spans 13 amino acids. This CDR3 is CASSRPDTGELFF. The CDR3 nucleotides are TGCGCCAGCAGCCGGCCTGACACCGGGGAGCTGTTTTTT.

In this sample, this clonotype turned up a few times. The chain combines TRBV5-4 with TRBJ1-6; D not resolved. The CDR3 contains 14 residues. V lost 1 base to trimming and J lost 5 bases, with 7 bases between them. Germline lookup yields CDR1 SGHNT and CDR2 YYREEE (reference sequence). The CDR3 loop reads CASSLTVNNSPLHF. CDR3 coding DNA: TGTGCCAGCAGCTTGACAGTGAATAATTCACCCCTCCACTTT.

This clonotype was counted at least ten times. The chain recombines TRBV11-2 with TRBJ1-3; D unclear. CDR1 and CDR2 from the germline V gene are SGHAT and FQNNGV. Trimming pared 5 bases from V and 0 bases from J, leaving 17 bases between. The CDR3 extends over 17 amino acids. CDR3 loop: CASSRRTDALSGNTIYF. The CDR3, as DNA: TGTGCCAGCAGCCGACGGACGGACGCCCTCTCTGGAAACACCATATATTTT.

The gene calls are TRBV20-1 and TRBJ1-3; 9 bases are a match to TRBD1. The junction had 7 bases not matched to a gene; V was cut back by 3 bases and J by 4 bases. Germline V gene data show CDR1 as DFQATT and CDR2 as SNEGSKA (reference sequence). The CDR3 runs 15 residues. DNA for the CDR3: TGCAGTGCTAGGCAGGACAGGGGTCCCGGAAACACCATATATTTT. This gives the protein CSARQDRGPGNTIYF.

This clonotype has only a few counts. The CDR3 loop reads CSARDENMRGYTF. CDR3 sequence (DNA): TGCAGTGCTAGAGATGAGAACATGAGGGGCTACACCTTC. The gene calls are TRBV20-1 and TRBJ1-2, with D unresolved. Germline-derived CDR1 and CDR2 are DFQATT and SNEGSKA (reference sequence). V dropped 0 bases and J dropped 8 bases, with 13 bases sitting between them. The CDR3 runs 13 residues.

This clonotype showed up many times. The V gene is TRBV7-2, the J gene TRBJ2-7; the D gene is possibly TRBD2 (6 bases). The CDR3 has 16 amino acids. V lost 3 bases, J lost 4 bases, and 19 bases lay in between. Germline CDR1 reads SGHTA; CDR2 reads FQGNSA. Written as DNA, the CDR3 is TGTGCCAGCAGCTTCCATGGGGGAGGAGGAGTTTACGAGCAGTACTTC. This encodes CASSFHGGGGVYEQYF.

This clonotype was detected many times. The chain employs TRBV12-3 or TRBV12-4 and TRBJ2-7, with a tentative D call TRBD2 (6 bases). The V and J ends lost 4 bases and 9 bases respectively, with 10 bases between them. CDR3 length: 11 residues. CDR3 nucleotides: TGTGCCAGCAGTTCCGGGGGTGGGCAGTACTTC. It yields the protein CASSSGGGQYF.

The sample holds many counts of this clonotype. The rearrangement uses TRBV15 and TRBJ2-7; D not certain. The CDR3 length is 14 residues. Trimming pared 1 base from V and 0 bases from J, leaving 7 bases between. Germline V gene sequence: CDR1 LNHNV, CDR2 YYDKDF (reference sequence). In DNA, the CDR3 is TGTGCCACCAGCAGAGCTGGCAGCTCCTACGAGCAGTACTTC. Translating gives CATSRAGSSYEQYF.

This clonotype was counted at least ten times. The chain uses TRBV29-1 and TRBJ1-1; 7 bases are a match to TRBD1. The CDR3 runs to 15 residues. The V and J ends lost 5 bases and 0 bases, in that order; junction bases with no gene match: 9. Germline V CDR1 and CDR2: SQVTM, ANQGSEA. The chain's CDR3 is CSVSPFTGVNTEAFF. The CDR3 DNA is TGCAGCGTTAGTCCTTTTACAGGGGTGAACACTGAAGCTTTCTTT.

This clonotype was found many times. One junction end does not reproduce the germline sequence, and a read error may be involved. CDR3 DNA: TGCAGTGTTAGAGGGGCAGGGGTCTACGAGCAGTACTTC. Protein product: CSVRGAGVYEQYF. V gene TRBV20-1 combines with J gene TRBJ2-7; tentatively, D is TRBD1 (6 bases). Germline V gives CDR1 DFQATT, CDR2 SNEGSKA (reference sequence). The CDR3 covers 13 residues.

This clonotype was counted many times. The V call is TRBV7-2, the J call TRBJ1-3; D gene unclear. Per the germline V gene, CDR1 is SGHTA and CDR2 is FQGNSA. Trimming stripped 5 bases from V and 3 bases from J, with 14 bases between. This CDR3 comprises 15 residues. The CDR3 spells CASSIPVAGGNTIYF. CDR3 DNA: TGTGCCAGCAGCATTCCGGTGGCGGGTGGAAACACCATATATTTT.

To note about this clonotype: The junction and the germline gene differ at one end; a read error may be behind it. This chain links TRBV4-3 with TRBJ1-1, with no clear D. CDR3 size: 12 residues. From germline, CDR1 is LGHNA and CDR2 YSLEER. CDR3 residues: CTSSQDGPSAFF. Here the CDR3 DNA reads TGCACCAGCAGCCAAGATGGTCCGTCGGCTTTCTTT.

This clonotype appeared a single time. The chain uses TRBV7-8 and TRBJ1-3; TRBD1 matches at 10 bases. CDR1 is SGHVS, CDR2 FQNEAQ, per germline. This CDR3 is built from 18 residues. The trim removed 5 bases at V and 1 base at J, leaving 11 bases unmatched. Written as DNA, the CDR3 is TGTGCCAGCAGCCAAGATCAGGGACAGGGGCATTCTGGAAACACCATATATTTT. Translating it yields CASSQDQGQGHSGNTIYF.

As to this clonotype: This may arise from a read error, as a much more abundant clone is one base away. The chain uses TRBV12-3 or TRBV12-4 and TRBJ1-5; D is perhaps TRBD1 (5 bases). The CDR3 covers 15 residues. The DNA of the CDR3 is TGTACCAGCAGTTGGGCCGTCAGGGCCAATCAGCCCCAGCATTTT. It translates to CTSSWAVRANQPQHF.

This clonotype was picked up a small number of times. The junction shows a germline mismatch at one end, possibly a read error. This chain joins TRBV4-2 and TRBJ2-7; 9 bases are shared with TRBD2. Germline assignment: CDR1 LGHNA and CDR2 YNFKEQ. CDR3 length equals 14 residues. CDR3 sequence (DNA): TGTGCCAGCAGTCGGGGACTAGCAGGGTACGAGCAGTGCTTC. Translated, it gives CASSRGLAGYEQCF.

This clonotype has a handful of counts. V usage is TRBV25-1 and J usage is TRBJ2-3, with 12 bases lining up with TRBD2. Unmatched junction bases numbered 4, after V lost 0 bases and J lost 0 bases. The CDR3 is 18 amino acids. Germline loops: CDR1 MGHDK, CDR2 SYGVNS. CDR3 residues: CASSEYASGRDSTDTQYF. The CDR3 nucleotides read TGTGCCAGCAGTGAATACGCTAGCGGGAGGGATAGCACAGATACGCAGTATTTT.

This sequence joins TRBV12-3 or TRBV12-4 and TRBJ2-4; possibly TRBD1 for D (6 bases). The better agreement between TRBJ2-7 and the DNA end casts doubt on the J call. The CDR3 is made up of 14 amino acids. In nucleotides, the CDR3 is TGTGCCAGCAGTTTCCATGGACAGACATACGAGCAGTACTTC. It encodes CASSFHGQTYEQYF.

The V and J genes are TRBV20-1 and TRBJ2-2; 9 nucleotides align to TRBD1. The CDR3 consists of 17 residues. Germline CDR1 and CDR2: DFQATT and SNEGSKA (reference sequence). V dropped 4 bases and J dropped 4; count of bases not matched to a gene: 13. This chain's CDR3 is CSATRKGQGVGTGELFF. DNA for the CDR3: TGCAGTGCTACAAGAAAGGGACAGGGCGTCGGCACCGGGGAGCTGTTTTTT.

J is TRBJ2-7 and V is TRBV20-1; 7 positions match TRBD2. Germline CDR1 reads DFQATT; CDR2 reads SNEGSKA (reference sequence). The V segment lost 5 bases and the J segment 0 bases; nucleotides outside the gene matches: 10. This CDR3 is built from 15 residues. The CDR3 region is CSAAWVGGDSYEQYF. DNA for the CDR3: TGCAGTGCTGCGTGGGTGGGGGGGGACTCCTACGAGCAGTACTTC.

The rearrangement uses TRBV19 and TRBJ2-5, with D perhaps matching TRBD1 (6 bases). Trimming cost V 9 bases and J 1 base, with 12 bases left between them. CDR1 is LNHDA, CDR2 SQIVND, per germline (reference sequence). CDR3 size: 13 residues. The CDR3 sequence is CASRTRGQETQYF. The CDR3 bases are TGTGCCAGCCGGACCAGGGGCCAAGAGACCCAGTACTTC.

The DNA of the CDR3 is TGTGCCACCAGCAGATCCTTTCTAGCGGGAGGGCCCCACGAGCAGTACTTC. Its translation: CATSRSFLAGGPHEQYF. The V and J genes are TRBV15 and TRBJ2-7; 12 bases map to TRBD2. J gave up 5 bases and V 2 bases, and 10 bases lay outside the gene matches. The CDR3 totals 17 residues. Germline V gives CDR1 LNHNV, CDR2 YYDKDF (reference sequence).

This clonotype was recorded at least ten times. This chain uses TRBV29-1 with TRBJ2-7; D is tentatively TRBD1 or TRBD2 (5 bases each). The V end lost 1 base, the J end lost 0 bases, and 13 bases lay between the germline ends. The CDR3 runs to 15 residues. Germline V gene lookup returns CDR1 SQVTM and CDR2 ANQGSEA. CDR3 sequence (DNA): TGCAGCGTTGAAGTTGTACAAGGGACCTCCTACGAGCAGTACTTC. It is translated as CSVEVVQGTSYEQYF.

The CDR3, as DNA: TGTGCCAGTAGTATGTTAGGGGGGGAGACTGAAGCTTTCTTT. Protein sequence: CASSMLGGETEAFF. The rearrangement joins TRBV19 to TRBJ1-1; D may be TRBD1 (6 bases). This CDR3 has 14 amino acids. CDR1 LNHDA and CDR2 SQIVND come from the germline V gene (reference sequence). V dropped 3 bases and J dropped 5 bases, with 13 bases sitting between them.